Listed below are T cell receptor beta chains from one sample, sequenced in a study of cytomegalovirus exposure and HLA in healthy donors. Profiled with immunoSEQ multiplex PCR; TCRdb holds only in-frame clones, not every one. The sample carries about 260,000 clones, 90% recorded once. Sequenced material: PBMCs. The receptors were gathered from a woman aged 30 to 39 in good health and CMV-seronegative. CDR3s include the opening cysteine and the closing phenylalanine or tryptophan. A D gene is named only where the DNA matches it firmly. Clone size is given for some rows only: seen once, a few or many times, or a class if the clone is expanded.

abundance	j_gene	d_gene	len	v_gene	CDR3nt	CDR3aa
.	TRBJ2-1	.	13	TRBV7-8	TGTGCCAGCAGCTTCGGGAGCTCAAATGAGCAGTTCTTC	CASSFGSSNEQFF
.	TRBJ2-3	TRBD2	15	TRBV27	TGTGCCAGCAGTTTTGGTAGCGGGAGCACAGATACGCAGTATTTT	CASSFGSGSTDTQYF
few	TRBJ1-2	.	13	TRBV2	TGTGCCAGCAGTGCGGGACTCATCTATGGCTACACCTTC	CASSAGLIYGYTF
.	TRBJ2-1	.	14	TRBV7-9	TGTGCCAGCAGCTTAGTATCAGGGGACAATGAGCAGTTCTTC	CASSLVSGDNEQFF
.	TRBJ2-2	.	15	TRBV9	TGTGCCAGCAGCCGAGGGAGTTTGAACACCGGGGAGCTGTTTTTT	CASSRGSLNTGELFF
.	TRBJ1-2	.	15	TRBV6-5	TGTGCCAGCAGTTACCGACAGGTAACTAACTATGGCTACACCTTC	CASSYRQVTNYGYTF
.	TRBJ2-1	TRBD2	18	TRBV7-2	TGTGCCAGCAGCTTAGGACTAGCGGGGGGAATCCCCTACAATGAGCAGTTCTTC	CASSLGLAGGIPYNEQFF
.	TRBJ2-7	.	15	TRBV11-2	TGTGCCAGCAGCTTAGACGGACGGTATTCCTACGAGCAGTACTTC	CASSLDGRYSYEQYF
.	TRBJ2-5	.	13	TRBV7-2	TGTGCCAGCAGCTTAGAGCGGGCGGAGACCCAGTACTTC	CASSLERAETQYF
.	TRBJ2-4	TRBD1	13	TRBV6-6	TGTGCCAGCAGTTTATCCACCGGGACAGGAATGTACTTC	CASSLSTGTGMYF
once	TRBJ2-7	.	14	TRBV14	TGTGCCAGCAGCCAACATGGAGGAGCCTACGAGCAGTACTTC	CASSQHGGAYEQYF
.	TRBJ2-7	.	12	TRBV13	TGTGCCAGCAGCTTAATCGCCTACGAGCAGTACTTC	CASSLIAYEQYF
.	TRBJ2-2	.	14	TRBV13	TGTGCCTCTGGGTCGGGGTCTAACACCGGGGAGCTGTTTTTT	CASGSGSNTGELFF
.	TRBJ2-3	.	14	TRBV13	TGTGCCAGCAGCTTAGCGGGGAGTACAGATACGCAGTATTTT	CASSLAGSTDTQYF
.	TRBJ2-1	TRBD2	17	TRBV5-1	TGCGCCAGCAGCTCGGGACTAGCGGGGTTGAAATACAATGAGCAGTTCTTC	CASSSGLAGLKYNEQFF
few	TRBJ2-7	.	14	TRBV19	TGTGCCAGTAGTTCAGGGACTGGGGGCTACGAGCAGTACTTC	CASSSGTGGYEQYF
once	TRBJ2-7	.	12	TRBV2	TGTGCCAGCATTGATCGGGGCTACGAGCAGTACTTC	CASIDRGYEQYF
.	TRBJ2-1	.	19	TRBV9	TGTGCCAGCAGCGTAAGCATTGGGGGGTCTAGCCCTACGTCCAATGAGCAGTTCTTC	CASSVSIGGSSPTSNEQFF
.	TRBJ2-6	.	13	TRBV14	TGTGCCAGCAGCCTGCGTGGGGCCAACGTCCTGACTTTC	CASSLRGANVLTF
few	TRBJ1-2	.	13	TRBV27	TGTGCCACTAAACCCGCTGGGAACTATGGCTACACCTTC	CATKPAGNYGYTF
once	TRBJ2-1	TRBD2	15	TRBV28	TGTGCCAGCAGTATAGGGTCTAGCGGGAGGGCCTATTGCCTCTTC	CASSIGSSGRAYCLF
once	TRBJ2-4	.	11	TRBV2	TGTGCCAGCAGTACGGAGGACATTCAGTACTTC	CASSTEDIQYF
once	TRBJ2-3	.	18	TRBV2	TGTGCCAGCAGTGTCGACCCCCAAATAGGTAGCGTAACAGATACGCAGTATTTT	CASSVDPQIGSVTDTQYF
.	TRBJ2-7	.	14	TRBV4-3	TGCGCCAGCAGCCAAGGCGGCAGGGGCTACGAGCAGTACTTC	CASSQGGRGYEQYF